Shown below are 17 T cell receptor beta chains from a single sample sequenced in a study of metastatic and nonmetastatic thyroid tumors. Ahead of thyroid surgery, no patient had received treatment of any kind. TCRdb re-analyzed the PCR reads using MiXCR. Of tens of thousands of clones listed, approximately 15% were seen once; the top ten hold roughly 22%. Sequences were obtained from blood. The receptors here all came from a female donor with papillary thyroid cancer or a benign thyroid nodule (not recorded which). Some clones in this sample may be carry-over from other donors' samples.

The chain employs TRBV20-1 and TRBJ2-7; 8 nucleotides match TRBD1. The germline V gene has CDR1 DFQATT and CDR2 SNEGSKA (reference sequence). The CDR3 is 16 residues long. With 3 bases clipped from V and 5 bases from J, the junction kept 15 bases outside the gene matches. CDR3 bases: TGCAGTGCTAGGGAATCAGGGGGCCTCCCCGGGGACGAGCAGTACTTC. As protein: CSARESGGLPGDEQYF.

The sample holds a few counts of this clone. The chain has TRBV6-5 and TRBJ1-6; D not certain. Germline V gives CDR1 MNHEY, CDR2 SVGAGI. The CDR3 runs 12 residues. Trimming took 2 bases from V and 10 from J, leaving 6 bases between them. CDR3 sequence reads: CASSYADSPLHF. In DNA, the CDR3 is TGTGCCAGCAGTTACGCTGACTCACCCCTCCACTTT.

In the case of this clone: With a much larger clone just one base away, this may be a read error. This sample also contains other DNA sequences that code for the same CDR3. V gene TRBV7-8 combines with J gene TRBJ2-5; D is possibly TRBD1 (6 bases). The CDR3 is 13 residues long. CDR1 and CDR2 from the germline V gene are SGHVS and FQNEAQ. V was trimmed by 5 bases and J by 2 bases, leaving 9 bases between them. The CDR3 is CASSAGTQETQYF. Written as DNA, the CDR3 is TGTGCCAGCAGCGCAGGGACACAAGAGACCCAGTACTTC.

This clone was picked up a small number of times. Germline and junction disagree at one end, which may indicate a read error. The V gene is TRBV6-4, the J gene TRBJ2-2, with D perhaps matching TRBD2 (7 bases). Per germline, CDR1 MRHNA and CDR2 SNTAGT. This CDR3 is built from 14 residues. The CDR3 DNA reads as TGTGCCAGCAGTGAGGCGGGGGACACCGGGGATCTGTTTTTT. Translated: CASSEAGDTGDLFF.

This clone was observed many times. The chain combines TRBV7-9 with TRBJ2-1, with a tentative D call TRBD2 (6 bases). This CDR3 spans 14 amino acids. CDR1 is SEHNR, CDR2 FQNEAQ, per germline (reference sequence). Trimming pared 4 bases from V and 4 bases from J, leaving 11 bases between. The CDR3 DNA follows: TGTGCCAGCAGCTCCGGCGGGGCGTACAATGAGCAGTTCTTC. Its translation: CASSSGGAYNEQFF.

This chain connects TRBV5-1 to TRBJ2-7, with a possible D match to TRBD2 (6 bases). The CDR3 runs 16 residues. The V end was cut by 9 bases, the J end by 0 bases, with 22 bases between. Germline V gene lookup returns CDR1 SGHRS and CDR2 YFSETQ. The CDR3 DNA reads as TGCGCCATCAGGCCATCTCCGGCACTAGCCTCCTACGAGCAGTACTTC. Encoded protein: CAIRPSPALASYEQYF.

This clone was counted a few times. The V gene is TRBV6-5, the J gene TRBJ1-5, with D hard to call. In germline, CDR1 is MNHEY, CDR2 SVGAGI. The germline V and J ends were trimmed by 2 bases and 6 bases, with 8 bases remaining between them. The length of the CDR3 is 13 residues. The CDR3 reads CASSYGGSQPQHF. CDR3 nucleotide sequence: TGTGCCAGCAGTTACGGCGGGAGTCAGCCCCAGCATTTT.

This clone was recorded many times. This could be a read error, since a much larger clone is one nucleotide away. Written as DNA, the CDR3 is TGTGCCAGTAGTAAAGGGGCAGGTGGGGACTCCTACGAGCAGTACTTC. Encoded protein: CASSKGAGGDSYEQYF. The chain employs TRBV19 and TRBJ2-7; weak D call: TRBD1 (5 bases). V was clipped by 4 bases and J by 0 bases, with 16 bases between them. The CDR3 is made up of 16 amino acids. Germline CDR1 and CDR2: LNHDA and SQIVND (reference sequence).

This clone has more than one count but fewer than ten. A much larger clone differs from this one at a single base, so this may be a read error. The same CDR3 is also encoded by other DNA sequences in this sample. The chain combines TRBV29-1 with TRBJ1-2; a possible D gene is TRBD1 (5 bases). Germline CDR1 SQVTM, CDR2 ANQGSEA. The CDR3 runs 10 residues. The V and J ends lost 4 bases and 11 bases respectively, with 11 bases between them. The CDR3 here is CSVGQGGYTF. CDR3 sequence (DNA): TGCAGCGTTGGGCAGGGTGGATACACCTTC.

This clone was found a few times. CDR3 nucleotide sequence: TGTGCCACCAGGACTAGTGACACCTACGAGCAGTACTTC. Protein: CATRTSDTYEQYF. This chain links TRBV15 with TRBJ2-7; D may be TRBD2 (6 bases). The V gene's germline CDR1 is LNHNV and CDR2 YYDKDF (reference sequence). CDR3 length: 13 residues. Trimming removed 6 bases at V and 2 bases at J, with 11 bases between.

This clone was counted ten times or more. The chain employs TRBV10-1 and TRBJ1-2, with D hard to call. The length of the CDR3 is 16 residues. The V gene's germline CDR1 is WNHNN and CDR2 SYGVQD (reference sequence). The V end was cut by 2 bases, the J end by 0 bases, with 13 bases between. CDR3 coding DNA: TGCGCCAGCAGTGAGAATCCCCGAAAAGCTAACTATGGCTACACCTTC. It translates to CASSENPRKANYGYTF.

A word on this clone: Other DNA variants within this sample encode the same CDR3. The V call is TRBV5-1, the J call TRBJ1-5; 11 nucleotides line up with TRBD1. Trimming took 4 bases from V and 0 from J; bases not matched to a gene: 12. This CDR3 is 19 amino acids long. Germline assignment: CDR1 SGHRS and CDR2 YFSETQ. CDR3 in amino acids: CASSLASGQGAHSNQPQHF. The DNA for the CDR3 is TGCGCCAGCAGCCTGGCCTCTGGACAGGGGGCGCATAGCAATCAGCCCCAGCATTTT.

Concerning this clone: At one end the junction does not follow the germline gene, possibly because of a read error. This chain joins TRBV6-1 and TRBJ2-7; no definite D call. There are 15 residues in the CDR3. Germline V gene lookup returns CDR1 MNHNS and CDR2 SASEGT. The CDR3 DNA reads TGTGTCAGCAGAGCTATCGGTCGGAGCTCCTACGAGCAGTACTTC. Its translation: CVSRAIGRSSYEQYF.

On this clone itself: One junction end does not reproduce the germline sequence, and a read error may be involved. The CDR3 protein is CATSDLGLKGAGTDTKYF. For the CDR3, the DNA is TGTGCCACCAGTGATTTGGGTCTGAAGGGGGCTGGCACAGATACGAAGTATTTT. The rearrangement joins TRBV24-1 to TRBJ2-3; 7 nucleotides line up with TRBD1. Germline-derived CDR1 and CDR2 are KGHDR and SFDVKD. The CDR3 totals 18 residues.

This clone has a count of ten or more. The V gene is TRBV2, the J gene TRBJ2-7; possibly TRBD1 for D (5 bases). In germline, CDR1 is SNHLY, CDR2 FYNNEI. The length of the CDR3 is 14 residues. The V end lost 8 bases, the J end lost 1 base, and 15 bases lay between the germline ends. CDR3 bases: TGTGCCAGCGGTTTACCCTCAGGGTCCTACGAGCAGTACTTC. This encodes CASGLPSGSYEQYF.

V gene TRBV28 combines with J gene TRBJ1-1; no clear D. The CDR3 loop spans 14 amino acids. V lost 6 bases and J 1 base, leaving 12 bases between the germline ends. Germline CDR1 MDHEN, CDR2 SYDVKM. CDR3 region: CASRAGLENTEAFF. The CDR3 DNA sequence: TGTGCCAGCAGGGCGGGGTTGGAGAACACTGAAGCTTTCTTT.

The gene calls are TRBV28 and TRBJ1-3; 7 bases are shared with TRBD1. This CDR3 has 15 amino acids. Per germline, CDR1 MDHEN and CDR2 SYDVKM. V dropped 10 bases and J dropped 3; count of bases not matched to a gene: 12. In nucleotides, the CDR3 is TGTGCCATCACCCGGGGGACAGAAAATGGAAACACCATATATTTT. It is translated as CAITRGTENGNTIYF. The whole variable domain, filled in from reference TRBV28 and TRBJ1-3, reads DVKVTQSSRYLVKRTGEKVFLECVQDMDHENMFWYRQDPGLGLRLIYFSYDVKMKEKGDIPEGYSVSREKKERFSLILESASTNQTSMYLCAITRGTENGNTIYFGEGSWLTVV.